The 22 T cell receptor beta chains below all came from one sample that was sequenced in a study of beta chain features in type 1 diabetes. Findings and limits, study-wide: Patients with Type 1 diabetes showed moderately but significantly shorter TCRB CDR3s in all four CD4+ subsets.

Since all of the isolated RNA was reverse transcribed, expressed TCRB transcripts were what got sequenced. Here immunoSEQ multiplex PCR was the method, and the copy in TCRdb shows in-frame clones only, minus some. The sample lists approximately 100,000 clones; 25% to 35% were seen once. These TCRs are of unknown antigen specificity. The sequencing sample was made of central memory CD4+ T cells from blood. All receptors come from a woman aged 18-29 years with type 1 diabetes.

This clone was found a few times. This chain joins TRBV7-3 and TRBJ1-1; 10 bases match TRBD1. The CDR3 covers 14 residues. Looked up from germline, CDR1 is SGHTA and CDR2 is FQGTGA. With V trimmed by 4 bases and J by 5 bases, 4 bases remained unmatched. The CDR3 nucleotides are TGTGCCAGCAGCTCGACAGGGGGCAGGACTGAAGCTTTCTTT. This translates into CASSSTGGRTEAFF.

This clone showed up just a few times. The chain combines TRBV5-4 with TRBJ1-1, with unresolved D. From germline, CDR1 is SGHNT and CDR2 YYREEE (reference sequence). This CDR3 has 17 amino acids. Trimming pared 4 bases from V and 1 base from J, leaving 20 bases between. The CDR3 DNA reads TGTGCCAGCAGCCGAACGGGTTTTCAACCTCAGAACACTGAAGCTTTCTTT. Protein: CASSRTGFQPQNTEAFF.

The V call is TRBV29-1, the J call TRBJ1-1; D remains unclear. Trimming removed 3 bases from V and 12 bases from J, with 20 bases in between. Germline lookup yields CDR1 SQVTM and CDR2 ANQGSEA. CDR3 length: 13 amino acids. The CDR3 DNA sequence: TGCAGCGTTGATTTTCGGGGATGGGGATTGACTTTCTTT. It codes for CSVDFRGWGLTFF. Combining the CDR3 with reference TRBV29-1 and TRBJ1-1 gives the whole variable domain SAVISQKPSRDICQRGTSLTIQCQVDSQVTMMFWYRQQPGQSLTLIATANQGSEATYESGFVIDKFPISRPNLTFSTLTVSNMSPEDSSIYLCSVDFRGWGLTFFGQGTRLTVV.

This clone occurred a few times. The chain uses TRBV30 and TRBJ2-2; tentative D call: TRBD2 (5 bases). The CDR3 covers 15 residues. Germline values: CDR1 GTSNPN, CDR2 SVGIG (reference sequence). With 1 base removed from V and 6 bases from J, the gap between germline ends came to 15 bases. CDR3 coding DNA: TGTGCCTGGAGTGCGGGTGGGAGTCGGGCCGGGGAGCTGTTTTTT. It codes for CAWSAGGSRAGELFF.

This clone was recorded once. The chain has TRBV7-2 and TRBJ2-1; D is unresolved. The CDR3 extends over 15 amino acids. Per germline, CDR1 SGHTA and CDR2 FQGNSA. V was shortened by 2 bases and J by 0 bases, with 8 bases between the two germline ends. CDR3 sequence reads: CASSLQVGSYNEQFF. CDR3 nucleotide sequence: TGTGCCAGCAGCTTACAGGTCGGCTCCTACAATGAGCAGTTCTTC.

The J gene is TRBJ2-5, the V gene TRBV28; maybe TRBD1 (6 bases). The V end was cut by 6 bases, the J end by 5 bases, with 7 bases between. Germline-derived CDR1 and CDR2 are MDHEN and SYDVKM. The CDR3 consists of 11 residues. CDR3 in amino acids: CASRGGETQYF. DNA of the CDR3: TGTGCCAGCAGAGGGGGTGAGACCCAGTACTTC.

The J gene is TRBJ2-3, the V gene TRBV10-3, with a possible D match to TRBD2 (6 bases). This CDR3 spans 12 amino acids. Trimming took 7 bases from V and 6 from J, leaving 11 bases between them. Germline CDR1 ENHRY, CDR2 SYGVKD. The CDR3 DNA reads as TGTGCCATCATGGGGGGAGGCGATACGCAGTATTTT. The encoded protein is CAIMGGGDTQYF.

The sample holds a few counts of this clone. The chain carries TRBV19 and TRBJ1-4, with TRBD1 as a possible D gene (6 bases). Germline V gives CDR1 LNHDA, CDR2 SQIVND (reference sequence). This CDR3 region has 18 residues. V was shortened by 5 bases and J by 6 bases, with 25 bases between the two germline ends. The CDR3, as DNA: TGTGCCAGTAGTTCACGGGGACACCTACTAAGACCGGATGAAAAACTGTTTTTT. Residues: CASSSRGHLLRPDEKLFF.

The genes are TRBV27 and TRBJ1-1; unclear D gene. With 1 base removed from V and 1 base from J, the gap between germline ends came to 13 bases. Germline-derived CDR1 and CDR2 are MNHEY and SMNVEV (reference sequence). This CDR3 region has 16 residues. The CDR3 DNA sequence: TGTGCCAGCAGTTTATACCCCAGAAACCAGAACACTGAAGCTTTCTTT. Translating it yields CASSLYPRNQNTEAFF.

The rearrangement uses TRBV27 and TRBJ2-7, with TRBD2 matching 14 bases. Germline V gives CDR1 MNHEY, CDR2 SMNVEV (reference sequence). The CDR3 runs 14 residues. V was pared by 6 bases and J by 11 bases, with 9 bases of the junction left unmatched. Here the CDR3 DNA reads TGTGCCAGCAGCCGCCCGGGACTAGCGGGAGTTGAGTACTTC. Protein: CASSRPGLAGVEYF.

The chain couples TRBV27 to TRBJ2-7; the D gene is possibly TRBD1 (6 bases). Germline CDR1 is MNHEY and CDR2 is SMNVEV (reference sequence). The CDR3 sequence is 14 residues long. Trimming took off 5 bases at V and 5 bases at J, with 16 bases between the two ends. CDR3: CASSRQVQVHEQYF. Here the CDR3 DNA reads TGTGCCAGCAGTCGACAGGTCCAGGTCCACGAGCAGTACTTC.

There are a few counts of this clone. The rearrangement uses TRBV7-2 and TRBJ2-1; 7 bases are a match to TRBD1. Germline V gene sequence: CDR1 SGHTA, CDR2 FQGNSA. The J segment lost 7 bases and the V segment lost 3 bases, leaving 18 bases of the junction unmatched. The CDR3 contains 18 residues. The CDR3 bases are TGTGCCAGCAGCTTGAAACCACAGGGGCCCCTGGAACGGAATGAGCAGTTCTTC. This sequence encodes CASSLKPQGPLERNEQFF.

The gene calls are TRBV5-5 and TRBJ2-7, with D tentatively TRBD2 (5 bases). V lost 5 bases to trimming and J lost 6 bases, with 21 bases between them. This CDR3 comprises 15 residues. Germline-derived CDR1 and CDR2 are SGHKS and YYEKEE (reference sequence). The chain's CDR3 is CASSLDPTSRVEQYF. In DNA, the CDR3 is TGTGCCAGCAGTCTCGACCCGACCTCGAGGGTCGAGCAGTACTTC.

This chain connects TRBV7-9 to TRBJ2-5; tentative D call: TRBD2 (6 bases). V dropped 1 base and J dropped 5 bases, with 14 bases sitting between them. The CDR3 runs to 15 residues. The germline V gene has CDR1 SEHNR and CDR2 FQNEAQ (reference sequence). CDR3 amino acids: CASSLDLGGVETQYF. The CDR3 DNA reads TGTGCCAGCAGCTTAGACCTCGGAGGGGTCGAGACCCAGTACTTC.

The rearrangement joins TRBV4-2 to TRBJ2-5, with 7 nucleotides matching TRBD2. V was clipped by 1 base and J by 3 bases; unmatched bases: 5. This CDR3 contains 15 residues. Germline V gene data show CDR1 as LGHNA and CDR2 as YNFKEQ. As DNA, the CDR3 is TGTGCCAGCAGCCAAGGTGGGGGGGAGAAAGAGACCCAGTACTTC. This encodes CASSQGGGEKETQYF.

The chain uses TRBV7-7 and TRBJ2-2; 10 positions match TRBD2. Per germline, CDR1 SSHAT and CDR2 FNYEAQ (reference sequence). V gave up 2 bases and J gave up 4 bases; unmatched junction bases: 4. The CDR3 extends over 16 amino acids. The CDR3 here is CASSLNVAGGTGELFF. The CDR3 coding sequence is TGTGCCAGCAGCTTAAATGTAGCGGGAGGCACCGGGGAGCTGTTTTTT.

The chain links TRBV18 to TRBJ2-1, with 8 bases fitting TRBD1. The germline CDR1 and CDR2 sequences are KGHSH and LQKENI. The ends lost 3 bases at V and 10 bases at J; junction bases unmatched: 5. There are 13 residues in the CDR3. The CDR3: CASSPTGVNEQFF. CDR3 in DNA: TGTGCCAGCTCACCGACAGGGGTCAACGAGCAGTTCTTC.

The chain recombines TRBV2 with TRBJ1-5; D is possibly TRBD1 (5 bases). V shed 5 bases and J shed 0 bases, with 14 bases lying between them. This CDR3 contains 16 residues. The germline V gene has CDR1 SNHLY and CDR2 FYNNEI. CDR3 residues: CASSPRQPASNQPQHF. In DNA form, the CDR3 reads TGTGCCAGCAGTCCCCGACAGCCAGCTAGCAATCAGCCCCAGCATTTT.

The genes are TRBV7-2 and TRBJ2-5; 9 bases are a match to TRBD2. With 5 bases clipped from V and 10 bases from J, the junction kept 17 bases outside the gene matches. The CDR3 is 16 residues long. Germline lookup yields CDR1 SGHTA and CDR2 FQGNSA. CDR3 loop: CASSQRGRTSASFQYF. The CDR3 region has the DNA TGTGCCAGCAGCCAGCGGGGGCGGACTAGCGCTTCATTCCAGTACTTC.

The chain recombines TRBV28 with TRBJ1-4; D unresolved. The CDR3 extends over 13 amino acids. Germline V CDR1 and CDR2: MDHEN, SYDVKM. The V end lost 7 bases, the J end lost 3 bases, and 9 bases lay between the germline ends. CDR3 bases: TGTGCCAGCAACGGCGGGGCTAATGAAAAACTGTTTTTT. Amino acids: CASNGGANEKLFF.

This clone was seen only a few times. This sequence joins TRBV30 and TRBJ2-3; D gene uncertain. The germline V gene has CDR1 GTSNPN and CDR2 SVGIG (reference sequence). The CDR3 covers 16 residues. Trimming removed 0 bases from V and 3 bases from J, with 16 bases in between. The CDR3 protein is CAWSVHRRERTDTQYF. CDR3 bases: TGTGCCTGGAGTGTACATAGGAGAGAGCGTACAGATACGCAGTATTTT. Full variable domain (missing parts from reference TRBV30 and TRBJ2-3): SQTIHQWPATLVQPVGSPLSLECTVEGTSNPNLYWYRQAAGRGLQLLFYSVGIGQISSEVPQNLSASRPQDRQFILSSKKLLLSDSGFYLCAWSVHRRERTDTQYFGPGTRLTVL.

The CDR3 nucleotides read TGTGCCAGCAGTTACAGGGGACAGCCAAGACCCTATGGCTACACCTTC. This translates into CASSYRGQPRPYGYTF. The chain couples TRBV6-5 to TRBJ1-2, with 7 bases identical to TRBD1. Per the germline V gene, CDR1 is MNHEY and CDR2 is SVGAGI. V shed 2 bases and J 4 bases; nucleotides not matched to a gene: 10. The length of the CDR3 is 16 residues.